The 28 T cell receptor beta chains given below trace back to one sample, sequenced in a study of blood T cell repertoires in COVID-19. TCRdb keeps only in-frame clones here, not all; method: immunoSEQ multiplex PCR. The sample lists about 340,000 clones; approximately 86% were seen once. Source material: peripheral blood. The receptor source for this set is a woman aged 55-70 years with COVID-19, enrolled during active disease.

The rearrangement uses TRBV5-6 and TRBJ1-1; no definite D call. V gave up 3 bases and J gave up 4 bases, with 19 bases separating them. The CDR3 runs to 16 residues. From germline, CDR1 is SGHDT and CDR2 YYEEEE. The CDR3 loop is CASSSGGFLVGTEAFF. DNA of the CDR3: TGTGCCAGCAGCTCCGGCGGTTTTTTAGTTGGCACTGAAGCTTTCTTT.

The chain uses TRBV11-1 and TRBJ1-1, with D hard to call. Between the trimmed V and J ends, which lost 2 bases and 1 base, there was a span of 5 bases. This CDR3 has 13 amino acids. Germline V gives CDR1 SGHAT, CDR2 FQDESV (reference sequence). This chain's CDR3 is CASSLIRNTEAFF. The DNA of the CDR3 is TGTGCCAGCAGCTTAATTCGGAACACTGAAGCTTTCTTT.

This chain links TRBV7-2 with TRBJ2-1, with TRBD2 matching 12 bases. This CDR3 comprises 17 residues. Germline V CDR1 and CDR2: SGHTA, FQGNSA. After removal of 3 bases from V and 5 bases from J, the junction contained 8 bases not matched to a gene. The CDR3, as DNA: TGTGCCAGCAGCTTCACTAGCGGGGGGCCTCGAAACAATGAGCAGTTCTTC. Encoded protein: CASSFTSGGPRNNEQFF.

The CDR3 loop reads CASSWQGEYGYTF. The CDR3 DNA is TGTGCCAGCAGTTGGCAGGGGGAATATGGCTACACCTTC. The V gene is TRBV12-3 or TRBV12-4, the J gene TRBJ1-2, with 7 bases aligning to TRBD1. The length of the CDR3 is 13 residues. V was pared by 4 bases and J by 5 bases, with 4 bases of the junction left unmatched.

This clone appeared a few times. The chain has TRBV14 and TRBJ1-2; possibly TRBD1 for D (5 bases). From germline, CDR1 is SGHDN and CDR2 FVKESK. With 4 bases removed from V and 6 bases from J, the gap between germline ends came to 21 bases. The CDR3 consists of 16 residues. CDR3 sequence reads: CASSPFATVGPDGYTF. For the CDR3, the DNA is TGTGCCAGCAGCCCATTCGCGACAGTGGGGCCAGATGGCTACACCTTC.

This chain joins TRBV6-6 and TRBJ2-3; 10 bases fit TRBD2. The germline CDR1 and CDR2 sequences are MNHNY and SVGAGI (reference sequence). Trimming cost V 6 bases and J 1 base; bases outside gene matches: 7. This CDR3 contains 16 residues. This CDR3 is CASSQKRGGRTDTQYF. The CDR3 DNA reads TGTGCCAGCAGCCAGAAGCGGGGGGGTCGCACAGATACGCAGTATTTT.

V usage is TRBV7-2 and J usage is TRBJ1-6; D remains ambiguous. This CDR3 spans 13 amino acids. Germline V lookup: CDR1 SGHTA, CDR2 FQGNSA. V shed 2 bases and J shed 9 bases, with 8 bases lying between them. CDR3 protein: CASSLSFSSPLHF. CDR3 sequence (DNA): TGTGCCAGCAGCTTAAGCTTCTCTTCACCCCTCCACTTT.

The J gene is TRBJ2-1, the V gene TRBV5-1; 8 bases line up with TRBD2. Germline values: CDR1 SGHRS, CDR2 YFSETQ. Trimming at V came to 4 bases and at J to 1 base, leaving 4 bases not matched to a gene. This CDR3 spans 15 amino acids. The CDR3 nucleotides are TGCGCCAGCAGCATACTAGCGGAGTCCTACAATGAGCAGTTCTTC. It yields the protein CASSILAESYNEQFF.

This sequence joins TRBV29-1 and TRBJ1-2; 8 bases map to TRBD1. This CDR3 comprises 12 residues. Germline CDR1 is SQVTM and CDR2 is ANQGSEA. V gave up 7 bases and J gave up 0 bases; unmatched junction bases: 1. CDR3 in amino acids: CSADRANYGYTF. In nucleotides, the CDR3 is TGCAGCGCGGACAGGGCTAACTATGGCTACACCTTC.

This chain uses TRBV5-3 with TRBJ1-5; D is unresolved. TRBV5-3 counts as an open reading frame of uncertain function. Trimming shortened V by 1 base and J by 0 bases, and 20 bases separated the two germline ends. The CDR3 is 19 amino acids. The CDR3 loop reads CARSLLIWALQGSNQPQHF. CDR3 in DNA: TGTGCCAGAAGCTTGTTAATATGGGCCCTCCAAGGTAGCAATCAGCCCCAGCATTTT.

The V and J genes are TRBV7-9 and TRBJ1-2; possibly TRBD1 for D (5 bases). The V and J ends lost 5 bases and 4 bases respectively, with 11 bases between them. The germline V gene has CDR1 SEHNR and CDR2 FQNEAQ (reference sequence). The CDR3 sequence is 13 residues long. The CDR3 loop is CASSGAAGYGYTF. The CDR3 DNA reads as TGTGCCAGCAGCGGGGCCGCTGGCTATGGCTACACCTTC.

V and J are TRBV4-2 and TRBJ2-2, with 8 positions matching TRBD2. J lost 6 bases, V lost 3 bases, and 3 bases had no gene match. This CDR3 region has 14 residues. CDR1 is LGHNA, CDR2 YNFKEQ, per germline. The CDR3 DNA reads as TGTGCCAGCAGCCACATCGGGGGGGCCGGGGAGCTGTTTTTT. Translated: CASSHIGGAGELFF.

J is TRBJ2-1 and V is TRBV3-1 (or the pseudogene TRBV3-2); tentative D call: TRBD1 (6 bases). CDR3 length equals 14 residues. Germline-derived CDR1 and CDR2 are LGHDT and YNNKEL (reference sequence). The V gene lost 2 bases and the J gene lost 6 bases, with 11 bases spanning the gap. CDR3 sequence: CASSQSLGGNEQFF. The DNA for the CDR3 is TGTGCCAGCAGCCAATCCCTAGGGGGCAATGAGCAGTTCTTC.

This chain joins TRBV11-2 and TRBJ1-3, with D tentatively TRBD1 (5 bases). The V end lost 6 bases, the J end lost 8 bases, and 17 bases lay between the germline ends. Germline CDR1 and CDR2: SGHAT and FQNNGV. The CDR3 runs to 14 residues. In DNA, the CDR3 is TGTGCCAGCAGGTACCTCGGGGGAGGAGACACCATATATTTT. Its protein is CASRYLGGGDTIYF.

The V and J genes are TRBV27 and TRBJ1-3, with D unclear. V dropped 6 bases and J dropped 2 bases, with 8 bases sitting between them. Germline assignment: CDR1 MNHEY and CDR2 SMNVEV (reference sequence). The CDR3 is made up of 13 amino acids. As DNA, the CDR3 is TGTGCCAGCAGCTTTCAGGCTGGAAACACCATATATTTT. This sequence encodes CASSFQAGNTIYF.

This chain joins TRBV2 and TRBJ2-5; 9 bases fit TRBD1. The CDR3 covers 15 residues. V trimming: 6 bases; J trimming: 4 bases; junction bases outside the gene matches: 9. Looked up from germline, CDR1 is SNHLY and CDR2 is FYNNEI. As DNA, the CDR3 is TGTGCCAGCAGCGATGGGACAGGGCATGGAGAGACCCAGTACTTC. Its protein is CASSDGTGHGETQYF.

This chain uses TRBV6-1 with TRBJ2-3; TRBD2 agrees at 8 bases. The CDR3 consists of 16 residues. Trimming removed 0 bases from V and 1 base from J; junction bases left unmatched: 3. Germline V gene lookup returns CDR1 MNHNS and CDR2 SASEGT. This CDR3 is CASSEARRGGTDTQYF. DNA for the CDR3: TGTGCCAGCAGTGAAGCGCGGCGGGGGGGCACAGATACGCAGTATTTT.

This clone was recorded a few times. The rearrangement joins TRBV6-4 to TRBJ2-5; 12 bases are a match to TRBD2. V lost 5 bases to trimming and J lost 4 bases; unmatched junction nucleotides: 5. CDR1 and CDR2 (germline): MRHNA, SNTAGT. This CDR3 comprises 15 residues. The CDR3 here is CASSSSGGAAETQYF. The DNA of the CDR3 is TGTGCCAGCAGTTCTAGCGGGGGGGCCGCAGAGACCCAGTACTTC.

This chain links TRBV5-1 with TRBJ2-6; 10 nucleotides align to TRBD1. Losses at the gene ends were 5 bases for V and 3 bases for J; bases not matched to a gene: 14. The CDR3 loop spans 19 amino acids. CDR1 and CDR2 from the germline V gene are SGHRS and YFSETQ. The CDR3 sequence is CASRPGPGQGIDGANVLTF. DNA for the CDR3: TGCGCCAGCAGACCTGGACCGGGACAGGGGATTGATGGGGCCAACGTCCTGACTTTC.

J is TRBJ2-3 and V is TRBV7-6; perhaps TRBD2 as D (6 bases). Germline CDR1 is SGHVS and CDR2 is FNYEAQ. The CDR3 loop spans 16 amino acids. Trimming removed 2 bases from V and 7 bases from J, with 19 bases in between. The CDR3 sequence is CASSLWRVDSGNTQYF. For the CDR3, the DNA is TGTGCCAGCAGCTTATGGAGGGTGGATTCGGGAAATACGCAGTATTTT.

The rearrangement uses TRBV10-2 and TRBJ2-5; D uncertain. CDR3 size: 13 residues. V was clipped by 6 bases and J by 5 bases, with 13 bases between them. CDR1 and CDR2 from the germline V gene are WSHSY and SAAADI. The CDR3 reads CASRAATYETQYF. The CDR3 coding sequence is TGCGCCAGCAGGGCAGCGACGTACGAGACCCAGTACTTC.

The V call is TRBV5-1, the J call TRBJ2-5; no clear D gene. CDR1 and CDR2 from the germline V gene are SGHRS and YFSETQ. The CDR3 has 12 residues. Trimming left V 5 bases short and J 5 bases short, with 10 bases between. CDR3 coding DNA: TGCGCCAGCAGATACGCAGTGGAGACCCAGTACTTC. This sequence encodes CASRYAVETQYF.

The chain links TRBV5-5 to TRBJ2-7; the match to TRBD1 covers 7 bases. The CDR3 extends over 14 amino acids. With 4 bases clipped from V and 2 bases from J, the junction kept 6 bases outside the gene matches. The germline V gene has CDR1 SGHKS and CDR2 YYEKEE (reference sequence). The CDR3 DNA is TGTGCCAGCAGCATCCGGACAGGTACCTACGAGCAGTACTTC. Residues: CASSIRTGTYEQYF.

This chain connects TRBV7-6 to TRBJ1-3; 8 bases are a match to TRBD1. CDR1 and CDR2 from the germline V gene are SGHVS and FNYEAQ. CDR3 length: 14 residues. J gave up 4 bases and V 3 bases, and 2 bases lay outside the gene matches. The CDR3 region has the DNA TGTGCCAGCAGCTTGCGGACAGGGGGAAACACCATATATTTT. This translates into CASSLRTGGNTIYF.

The chain uses TRBV3-1 (or the pseudogene TRBV3-2) and TRBJ2-1, with 8 bases aligning to TRBD2. The CDR3 consists of 14 residues. CDR1 LGHDT and CDR2 YNNKEL come from the germline V gene (reference sequence). Unmatched junction bases numbered 6, after V lost 2 bases and J lost 9 bases. The CDR3 region has the DNA TGTGCCAGCAGCCAATGGGTAGCGGGGACTGAGCAGTTCTTC. Its translation: CASSQWVAGTEQFF.

CDR3 in DNA: TGTGCCAGCAGCTTGCGGCTAGCGGGGCGAGATACGCAGTATTTT. Encoded protein: CASSLRLAGRDTQYF. This chain joins TRBV5-4 and TRBJ2-3, with 9 bases lining up with TRBD2. V gave up 1 base and J gave up 5 bases; unmatched junction bases: 5. The CDR3 has 15 amino acids. Germline CDR1 reads SGHNT; CDR2 reads YYREEE (reference sequence).

The V call is TRBV19, the J call TRBJ2-1, with a tentative D call TRBD1 (6 bases). Germline V gene lookup returns CDR1 LNHDA and CDR2 SQIVND (reference sequence). The CDR3 extends over 14 amino acids. Trimming removed 7 bases at V and 7 bases at J, with 17 bases between. DNA of the CDR3: TGTGCCAGTAATGACAGGCCAGCCGAGAATGAGCAGTTCTTC. This translates into CASNDRPAENEQFF.

The rearrangement joins TRBV5-1 to TRBJ2-1; D is uncertain. This CDR3 has 12 residues. The germline CDR1 and CDR2 sequences are SGHRS and YFSETQ. V gave up 0 bases and J gave up 8 bases, with 6 bases separating them. The CDR3: CASSLDLHEQFF. The CDR3, as DNA: TGCGCCAGCAGCTTGGATCTCCATGAGCAGTTCTTC.